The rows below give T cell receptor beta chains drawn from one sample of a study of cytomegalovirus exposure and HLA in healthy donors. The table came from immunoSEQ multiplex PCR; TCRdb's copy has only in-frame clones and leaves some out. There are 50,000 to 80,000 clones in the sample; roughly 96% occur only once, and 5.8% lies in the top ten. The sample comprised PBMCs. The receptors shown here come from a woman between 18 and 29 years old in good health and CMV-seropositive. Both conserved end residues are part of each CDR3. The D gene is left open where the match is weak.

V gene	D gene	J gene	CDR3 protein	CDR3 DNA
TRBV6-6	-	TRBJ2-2	CASSYSETGELFF	TGTGCCAGCAGTTACTCGGAGACCGGGGAGCTGTTTTTT
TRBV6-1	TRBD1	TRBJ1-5	CASSPGTDNQPQHF	TGTGCCAGCAGTCCCGGGACAGATAATCAGCCCCAGCATTTT
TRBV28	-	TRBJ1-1	CASSFPLPRNTEAFF	TGTGCCAGCAGCTTCCCACTACCCAGGAACACTGAAGCTTTCTTT
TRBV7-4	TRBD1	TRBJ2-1	CASSLYGDRVGDEQFF	TGTGCCAGCAGCTTATATGGGGACAGGGTCGGAGATGAGCAGTTCTTC
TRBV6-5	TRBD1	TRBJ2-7	CASRRTGGSEQYF	TGTGCCAGCAGGCGGACAGGCGGAAGCGAGCAGTACTTC
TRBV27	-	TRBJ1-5	CASSSDRPGGNQPQHF	TGTGCCAGCAGTTCGGACAGACCAGGGGGCAATCAGCCCCAGCATTTT
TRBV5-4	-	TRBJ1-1	CASSLRGGTEAFF	TGTGCCAGCAGCTTGAGAGGGGGCACTGAAGCTTTCTTT
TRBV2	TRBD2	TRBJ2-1	CASSDLAGDNEQFF	TGTGCCAGCAGTGACCTAGCGGGAGACAATGAGCAGTTCTTC
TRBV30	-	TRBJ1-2	CAWSVQDSQYGYTF	TGTGCCTGGAGTGTACAGGACAGTCAATATGGCTACACCTTC
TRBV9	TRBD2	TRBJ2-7	CASSGGLAAEQYF	TGTGCCAGCAGCGGAGGACTAGCAGCCGAGCAGTACTTC
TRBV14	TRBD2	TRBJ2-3	CASSQDSLTSGRDTQYF	TGTGCCAGCAGCCAAGATTCGCTGACTAGCGGGAGAGATACGCAGTATTTT
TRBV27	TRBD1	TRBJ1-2	CASSIQGGAYGYTF	TGTGCCAGCAGTATTCAGGGGGGAGCCTATGGCTACACCTTC
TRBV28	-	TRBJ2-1	CASSLAGTTPEQFF	TGTGCCAGCAGTTTAGCGGGGACCACGCCTGAGCAGTTCTTC